The present T cell receptor (beta chain) was sequenced within a study of T cell responses to AZD1222 COVID-19 vaccine. The repertoire was sequenced with immunoSEQ multiplex PCR; TCRdb's copy has only in-frame clones and lacks some. The data contain some 140,000 clones, roughly 90% of them seen just once; the ten biggest clones take up 1.9%. The V gene lost 6 bases and the J gene lost 7 bases, with 12 bases spanning the gap. Germline V gene lookup returns CDR1 DFQATT and CDR2 SNEGSKA (reference sequence). CDR3 size: 11 residues. The TCR was taken from an adult in good health. This chain uses TRBV20-1 with TRBJ2-5, with D perhaps given as TRBD1 or TRBD2 (5 bases each). The sequences come from peripheral blood, collected on day 0 of AZD1222 vaccination. CDR3 amino acids: CSAPGGGTQYF. CDR3 sequence (DNA): TGCAGTGCCCCCGGTGGGGGGACCCAGTACTTC.